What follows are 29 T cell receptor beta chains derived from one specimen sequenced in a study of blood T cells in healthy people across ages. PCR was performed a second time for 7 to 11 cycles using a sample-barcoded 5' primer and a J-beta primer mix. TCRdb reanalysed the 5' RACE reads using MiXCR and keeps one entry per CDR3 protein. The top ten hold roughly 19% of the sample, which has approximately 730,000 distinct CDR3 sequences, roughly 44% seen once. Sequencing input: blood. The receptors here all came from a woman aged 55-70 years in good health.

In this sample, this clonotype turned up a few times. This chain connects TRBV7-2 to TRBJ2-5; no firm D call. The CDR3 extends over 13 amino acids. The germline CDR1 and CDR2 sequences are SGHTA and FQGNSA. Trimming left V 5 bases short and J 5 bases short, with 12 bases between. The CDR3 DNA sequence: TGTGCCAGCAGCCCACATGCTGAGGAGACCCAGTACTTC. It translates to CASSPHAEETQYF. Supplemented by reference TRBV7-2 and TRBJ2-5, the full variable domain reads GAGVSQSPSNKVTEKGKDVELRCDPISGHTALYWYRQSLGQGLEFLIYFQGNSAPDKSGLPSDRFSAERTGGSVSTLTIQRTQQEDSAVYLCASSPHAEETQYFGPGTRLLVL.

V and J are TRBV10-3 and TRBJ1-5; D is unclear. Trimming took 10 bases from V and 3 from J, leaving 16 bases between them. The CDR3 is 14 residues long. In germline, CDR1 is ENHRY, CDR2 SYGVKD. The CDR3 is CATTPGSNNQPQHF. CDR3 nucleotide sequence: TGTGCCACCACCCCCGGGAGCAACAATCAGCCCCAGCATTTT.

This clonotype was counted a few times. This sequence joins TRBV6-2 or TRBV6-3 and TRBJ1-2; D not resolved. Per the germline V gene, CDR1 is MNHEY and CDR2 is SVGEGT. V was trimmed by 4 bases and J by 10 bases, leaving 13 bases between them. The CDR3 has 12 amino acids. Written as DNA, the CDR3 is TGTGCCAGCAGTTTGGGGTATGGAAACTACACCTTC. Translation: CASSLGYGNYTF.

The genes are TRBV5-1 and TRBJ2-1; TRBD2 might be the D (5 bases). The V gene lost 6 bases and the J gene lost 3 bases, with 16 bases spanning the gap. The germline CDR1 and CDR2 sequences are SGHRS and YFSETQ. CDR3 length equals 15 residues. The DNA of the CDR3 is TGCGCCAGCACCCCGGATGGGAGCGACTACAATGAGCAGTTCTTC. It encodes CASTPDGSDYNEQFF.

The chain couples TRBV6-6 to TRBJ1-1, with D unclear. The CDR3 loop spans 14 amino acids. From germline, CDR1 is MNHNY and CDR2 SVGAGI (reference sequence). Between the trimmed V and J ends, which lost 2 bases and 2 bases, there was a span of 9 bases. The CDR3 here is CASSYPETNTEAFF. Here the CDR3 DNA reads TGTGCCAGCAGTTACCCAGAAACCAACACTGAAGCTTTCTTT.

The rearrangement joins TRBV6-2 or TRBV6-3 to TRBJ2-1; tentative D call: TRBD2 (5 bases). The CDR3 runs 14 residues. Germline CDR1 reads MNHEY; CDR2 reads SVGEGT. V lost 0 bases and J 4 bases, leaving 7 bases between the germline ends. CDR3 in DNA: TGTGCCAGCAGTTACTCAGGCGGGTACAATGAGCAGTTCTTC. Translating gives CASSYSGGYNEQFF.

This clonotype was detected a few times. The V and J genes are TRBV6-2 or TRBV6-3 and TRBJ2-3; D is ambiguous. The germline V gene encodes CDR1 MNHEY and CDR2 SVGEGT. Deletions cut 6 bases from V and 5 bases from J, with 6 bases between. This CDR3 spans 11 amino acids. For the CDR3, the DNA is TGTGCCAGCAGCCAACTAGATACGCAGTATTTT. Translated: CASSQLDTQYF.

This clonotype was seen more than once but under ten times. The CDR3 DNA reads as TGTGCCAGCAGTTCGACTAGCCGTGACGATGAGCAGTTCTTC. Its protein is CASSSTSRDDEQFF. V is TRBV6-1 and J is TRBJ2-1, with TRBD2 matching over 7 bases. V shed 5 bases, J shed 8 bases, and the junction held 9 bases outside the gene matches. The CDR3 has 14 amino acids. CDR1 and CDR2 (germline): MNHNS, SASEGT.

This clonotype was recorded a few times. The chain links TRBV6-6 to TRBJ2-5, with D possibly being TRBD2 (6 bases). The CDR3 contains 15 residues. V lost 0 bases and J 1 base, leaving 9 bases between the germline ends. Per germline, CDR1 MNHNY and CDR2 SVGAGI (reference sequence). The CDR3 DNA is TGTGCCAGCAGTTACTCCGGCGGGGTCCAAGAGACCCAGTACTTC. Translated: CASSYSGGVQETQYF.

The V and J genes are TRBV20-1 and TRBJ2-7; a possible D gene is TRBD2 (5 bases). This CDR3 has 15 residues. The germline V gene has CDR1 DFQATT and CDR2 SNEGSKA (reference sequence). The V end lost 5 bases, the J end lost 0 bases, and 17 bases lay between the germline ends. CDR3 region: CSAPNEAGDSYEQYF. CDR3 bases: TGCAGTGCTCCGAATGAGGCCGGGGACTCCTACGAGCAGTACTTC.

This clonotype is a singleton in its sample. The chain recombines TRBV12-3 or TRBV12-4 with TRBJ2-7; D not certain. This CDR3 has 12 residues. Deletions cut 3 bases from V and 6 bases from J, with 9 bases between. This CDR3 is CASSFWEGEQYF. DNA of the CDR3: TGTGCCAGCAGTTTCTGGGAAGGCGAGCAGTACTTC.

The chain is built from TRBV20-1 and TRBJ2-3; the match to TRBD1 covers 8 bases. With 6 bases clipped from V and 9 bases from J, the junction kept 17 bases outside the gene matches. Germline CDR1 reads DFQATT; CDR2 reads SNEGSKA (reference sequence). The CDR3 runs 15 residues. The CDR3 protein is CSAPGAGGKVGTQYF. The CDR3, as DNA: TGCAGTGCCCCCGGGGCAGGGGGCAAAGTTGGCACGCAGTATTTT.

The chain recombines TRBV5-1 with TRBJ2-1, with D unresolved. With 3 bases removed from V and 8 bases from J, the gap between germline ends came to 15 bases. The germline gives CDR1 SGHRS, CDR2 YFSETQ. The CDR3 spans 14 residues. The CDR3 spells CASSSRTPVYEQFF. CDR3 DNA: TGCGCCAGCAGCTCCCGGACCCCGGTCTATGAGCAGTTCTTC.

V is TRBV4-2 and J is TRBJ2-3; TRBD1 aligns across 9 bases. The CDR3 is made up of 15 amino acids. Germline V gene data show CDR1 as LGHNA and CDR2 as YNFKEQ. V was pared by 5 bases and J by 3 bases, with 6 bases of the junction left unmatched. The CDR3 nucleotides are TGTGCCAGCAGCGACCGGGACAGGGTAACAGATACGCAGTATTTT. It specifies CASSDRDRVTDTQYF.

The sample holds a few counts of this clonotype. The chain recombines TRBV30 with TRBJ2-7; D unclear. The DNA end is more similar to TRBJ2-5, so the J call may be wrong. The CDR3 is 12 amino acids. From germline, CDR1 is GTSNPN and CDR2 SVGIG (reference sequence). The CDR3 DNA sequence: TGTGCCTGGAGTGTAGTCAGGGAGACCCAGTACTTC. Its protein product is CAWSVVRETQYF.

CDR3 residues: CAISESTGGLAGETDTQYF. CDR3 sequence (DNA): TGTGCCATCAGTGAGTCAACGGGCGGGCTAGCGGGGGAAACAGATACGCAGTATTTT. This chain connects TRBV10-3 to TRBJ2-3, with 10 bases that match TRBD2. V lost 0 bases and J lost 3; bases outside the gene matches: 12. The CDR3 totals 19 residues. CDR1 ENHRY and CDR2 SYGVKD come from the germline V gene.

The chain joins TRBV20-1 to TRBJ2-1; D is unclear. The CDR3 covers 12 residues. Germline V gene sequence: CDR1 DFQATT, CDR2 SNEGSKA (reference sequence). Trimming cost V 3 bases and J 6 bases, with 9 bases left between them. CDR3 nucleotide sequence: TGCAGTGCTAGTGGCGGCCGCAATGAGCAGTTCTTC. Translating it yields CSASGGRNEQFF.

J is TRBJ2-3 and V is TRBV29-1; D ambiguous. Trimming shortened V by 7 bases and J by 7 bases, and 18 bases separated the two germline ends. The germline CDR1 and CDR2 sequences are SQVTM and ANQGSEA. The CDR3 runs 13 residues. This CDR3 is CSGARASPYTQYF. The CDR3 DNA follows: TGCAGCGGGGCGAGAGCCTCCCCCTATACGCAGTATTTT.

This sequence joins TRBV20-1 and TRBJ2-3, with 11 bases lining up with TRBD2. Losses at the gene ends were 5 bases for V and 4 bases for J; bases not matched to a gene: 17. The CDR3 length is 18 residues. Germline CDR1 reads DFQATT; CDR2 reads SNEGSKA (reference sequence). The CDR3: CSAAFGGSGRALADTQYF. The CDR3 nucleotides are TGCAGTGCTGCCTTTGGGGGTAGCGGGAGGGCCCTAGCAGATACGCAGTATTTT.

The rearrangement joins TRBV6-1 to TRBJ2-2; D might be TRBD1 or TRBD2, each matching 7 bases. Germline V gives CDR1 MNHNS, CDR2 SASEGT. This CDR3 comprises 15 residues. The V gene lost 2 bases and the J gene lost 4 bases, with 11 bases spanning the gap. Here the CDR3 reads CASSEQGGTTGELFF. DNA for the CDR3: TGTGCCAGCAGTGAACAGGGGGGGACCACCGGGGAGCTGTTTTTT.

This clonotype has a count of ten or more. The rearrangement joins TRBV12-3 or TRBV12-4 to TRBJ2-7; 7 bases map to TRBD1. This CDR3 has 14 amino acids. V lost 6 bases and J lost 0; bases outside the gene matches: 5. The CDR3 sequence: CASRSGTVSYEQYF. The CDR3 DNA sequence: TGTGCCAGCAGATCCGGGACAGTCTCCTACGAGCAGTACTTC.

In DNA form, the CDR3 reads TGCGCCAGCAGCCAAGATCGCCGCTTACTAGCGGCCAACAATGAGCAGTTCTTC. Translation: CASSQDRRLLAANNEQFF. J is TRBJ2-1 and V is TRBV4-3; TRBD2 matches 8 bases. This CDR3 region has 18 residues. Germline V CDR1 and CDR2: LGHNA, YSLEER. The V gene end was trimmed by 0 bases and the J gene end by 5 bases; junction bases not matched to a gene: 12.

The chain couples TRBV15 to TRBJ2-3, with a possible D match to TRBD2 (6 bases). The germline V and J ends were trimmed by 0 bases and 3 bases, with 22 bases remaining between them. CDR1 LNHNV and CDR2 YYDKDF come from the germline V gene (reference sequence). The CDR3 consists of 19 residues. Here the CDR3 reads CATSRDVGTGRVRTDTQYF. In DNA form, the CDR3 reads TGTGCCACCAGCAGAGATGTTGGGACTGGTAGGGTTAGAACAGATACGCAGTATTTT.

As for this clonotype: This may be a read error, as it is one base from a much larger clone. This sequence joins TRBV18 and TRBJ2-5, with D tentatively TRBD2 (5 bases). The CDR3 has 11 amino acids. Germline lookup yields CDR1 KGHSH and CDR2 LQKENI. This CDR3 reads CASPPEREQYF. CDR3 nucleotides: TGTGCCAGCCCACCAGAGAGGGAGCAGTACTTC.

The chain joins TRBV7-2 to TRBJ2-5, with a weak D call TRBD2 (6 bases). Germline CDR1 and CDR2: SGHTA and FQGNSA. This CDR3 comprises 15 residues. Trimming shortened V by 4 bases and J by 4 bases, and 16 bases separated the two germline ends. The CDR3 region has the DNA TGTGCCAGCAGCTCACAGGCGGGGCTCTTAGAGACCCAGTACTTC. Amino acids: CASSSQAGLLETQYF.

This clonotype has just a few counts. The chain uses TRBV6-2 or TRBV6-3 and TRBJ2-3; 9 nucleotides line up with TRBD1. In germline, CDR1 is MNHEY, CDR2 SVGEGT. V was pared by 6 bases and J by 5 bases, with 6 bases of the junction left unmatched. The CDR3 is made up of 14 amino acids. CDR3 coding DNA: TGTGCCAGCAGGGCCGGGACAGGGTTAGATACGCAGTATTTT. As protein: CASRAGTGLDTQYF.

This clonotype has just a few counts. CDR3 sequence reads: CSVEDPLAGLPYEQYF. The CDR3 region has the DNA TGCAGCGTTGAAGACCCCCTTGCGGGACTACCCTACGAGCAGTACTTC. V and J are TRBV29-1 and TRBJ2-7, with 7 bases identical to TRBD2. V lost 0 bases and J lost 2; bases outside the gene matches: 10. CDR3 length equals 16 residues. Germline V gives CDR1 SQVTM, CDR2 ANQGSEA.

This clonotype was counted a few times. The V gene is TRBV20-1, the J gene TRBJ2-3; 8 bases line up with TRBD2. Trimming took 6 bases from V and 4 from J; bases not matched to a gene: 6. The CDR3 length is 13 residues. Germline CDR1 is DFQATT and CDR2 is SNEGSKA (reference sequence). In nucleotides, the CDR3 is TGCAGTGCCCTGAGAGCGGGAGCAGATACGCAGTATTTT. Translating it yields CSALRAGADTQYF.

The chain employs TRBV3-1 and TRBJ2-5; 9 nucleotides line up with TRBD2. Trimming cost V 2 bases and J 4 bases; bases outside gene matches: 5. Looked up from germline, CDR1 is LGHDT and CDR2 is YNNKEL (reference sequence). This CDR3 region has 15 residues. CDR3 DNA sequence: TGTGCCAGCAGCCAACGCCCAGCGGGGGGAGAGACCCAGTACTTC. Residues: CASSQRPAGGETQYF.